This T cell receptor (beta chain) was captured in a study of blood T cell repertoires in COVID-19. Study at large: There were acute and convalescent COVID-19 samples, and they came from the United States, Italy and Spain. Nucleic acid was either cDNA or gDNA, and it came from T cells, B-cell-depleted T cells, or PBMCs.

Germline assignment: CDR1 WNHNN and CDR2 SYGVQD (reference sequence). V was clipped by 4 bases and J by 5 bases, with 11 bases between them. The CDR3 extends over 14 amino acids. Assay used: immunoSEQ multiplex PCR; TCRdb lists only in-frame clones, some missing. The sample records 450,000 to 500,000 clones, approximately 85% being singletons. The rearrangement uses TRBV10-1 and TRBJ2-2; D call uncertain. This sequence was found in a human donor in a cohort sampled during active COVID-19. The specimen sequenced was peripheral blood. CDR3 sequence reads: CASSGITDTGELFF. As DNA, the CDR3 is TGCGCCAGCAGTGGGATAACAGATACCGGGGAGCTGTTTTTT.